This T cell receptor beta chain derives from a study of early T cells in non-severe SARS-CoV-2 infection (dated by TCRdb to the early 2020s). Study-wide context: Because TCR sequencing was done on bulk RNA from unsorted whole blood, the alpha and beta chains could not be paired. Points the paper makes about the study in general: Matching against VDJdb was skewed toward anti-spike CD8 responses, likely underestimated virus-specific expansions, and missed private and CD4 specificities.

Library construction relied on 5' RACE. Instrument used: NextSeq 500. In the TCR library protocol, unique molecular identifiers were attached to individual cDNA molecules to correct for PCR bias and sequencing error. Both TCR alpha and beta chains were sequenced, and tight co-correlation was observed between alpha and beta sequence abundances in each sample. As for how the authors treated the data: Decombinator V4 was used to annotate TCR sequences for V gene, J gene and CDR3. TCRs were defined as expanded if a significant change between any two time points was detected under a Poisson model with p below 0.0001. TCR abundances were normalised to the total number of TCRs sequenced per sample and were expressed as counts per million. TRAV1-2 paired with TRAJ12, TRAJ20 or TRAJ33 defined MAIT TCRs, while TRAV10 paired with TRAJ18 defined iNKT TCRs. VDJdb, accessed 1 November 2021, was searched for CMV, EBV and SARS-CoV-2 annotated TCRs, with TCRs annotated for multiple antigens excluded. Clones were called with MiXCR by TCRdb after fastp trimmed the public reads at Q25, and only in-frame beta chains were retained. Duplicate CDR3 protein sequences are folded into a single record with the most common DNA and genes. The authors' filters were not applied to this entry. The sample table shows roughly 110,000 distinct CDR3 sequences, and approximately 12% are seen once. Clones ranked in the top ten supply about 7.6% of the sample.

The table lists this clonotype with a few counts. It has no known antigen specificity. The record has no base qualities; no much larger clone is one base away. The CDR3 starts with the cysteine, ends with the phenylalanine, and has 15 residues. The DNA shown is the 45-base CDR3, in frame from base 1. At the junction V is shortened by 7 bases and J by 5 bases; bases outside the gene matches: 8. The study was a case-control design nested within a healthcare worker cohort in London, UK, with weekly nasopharyngeal swab PCR tests and blood sampling. Healthcare workers were recruited between 23 and 31 March 2020, during the week of the UK lockdown, and were followed weekly for up to about 15 weeks.

The sequence was obtained from an adult who was a healthcare worker with PCR-confirmed SARS-CoV-2 infection or an uninfected control (not recorded which). Sample: whole blood. This chain joins TRBV12-3 or TRBV12-4 to TRBJ2-5, and 12 junctional nucleotides match TRBD2. Read as DNA, the sequence is TGTGCCAGCACCACTGGGACTAGCGGGCGGGAGACCCAGTACTTC. Its coded protein is CASTTGTSGRETQYF.